Shown below are 13 T cell receptor beta chains from a single sample sequenced in a study of low-dose radiotherapy and immunotherapy resistance in tumors. Specified time point: before trial treatment. Primers targeting TRAV and TRBV primed first-strand cDNA, covering alpha and beta chains. TCRs were put through about 20 PCR cycles of amplification with Phusion. A constant-region primer and the V-primer adapter served as the primer pair. From the reads, TCRdb called clonotypes with MiXCR, one entry per CDR3 protein. This repertoire shows roughly 76,000 distinct CDR3 sequences, over 15% found once; its top ten account for about 5.5%. Sample: PBMCs, taken before treatment. The receptors derive from a male donor with prostate cancer.

This clonotype was recorded at least ten times. V is TRBV7-2 and J is TRBJ1-1; 9 bases align to TRBD1. Germline CDR1 is SGHTA and CDR2 is FQGNSA. V lost 5 bases to trimming and J lost 4 bases; unmatched junction nucleotides: 8. The CDR3 is 15 residues long. CDR3 residues: CASSNRDRVATEAFF. CDR3 nucleotides: TGTGCCAGCAGCAACCGGGACAGGGTAGCCACTGAAGCTTTCTTT.

This clonotype was detected many times. This chain connects TRBV28 to TRBJ1-6, with 9 bases fitting TRBD1. CDR1 is MDHEN, CDR2 SYDVKM, per germline. The V and J ends lost 1 base and 3 bases, in that order; junction bases with no gene match: 1. The CDR3 spans 16 residues. For the CDR3, the DNA is TGTGCCAGCAGTTTATTGGACAGGGGCTATAATTCACCCCTCCACTTT. Protein product: CASSLLDRGYNSPLHF.

This clonotype was observed many times. This sequence joins TRBV20-1 and TRBJ2-3; 14 nucleotides align to TRBD2. This CDR3 region has 14 residues. CDR1 and CDR2 from the germline V gene are DFQATT and SNEGSKA (reference sequence). V shed 6 bases and J 4 bases; nucleotides not matched to a gene: 3. CDR3 sequence: CSAGLAGGSDTQYF. The CDR3 DNA sequence: TGCAGTGCCGGACTAGCGGGAGGTTCAGATACGCAGTATTTT.

As to this clonotype: This likely came from a read error, as a far larger clone is one base away. This chain uses TRBV4-1 with TRBJ2-1; TRBD1 is a possible D gene (5 bases). This CDR3 spans 15 amino acids. Trimming stripped 1 base from V and 13 bases from J, with 20 bases between. The germline V gene encodes CDR1 MGHRA and CDR2 YSYEKL. CDR3 amino acids: CASSQAGIYQETQFF. In DNA form, the CDR3 reads TGCGCCAGCAGCCAAGCAGGGATCTACCAAGAGACCCAGTTCTTC.

This clonotype was seen repeatedly, ten times or more. The rearrangement uses TRBV12-3 or TRBV12-4 and TRBJ1-1, with 10 bases matching TRBD1. The CDR3 spans 13 residues. With 6 bases clipped from V and 6 bases from J, the junction kept 4 bases outside the gene matches. CDR3 sequence (DNA): TGTGCCAGCAGAAAAGGACAGGGGGCTGAAGCTTTCTTT. It encodes CASRKGQGAEAFF.

This clonotype has ten or more counts. The chain is built from TRBV10-3 and TRBJ2-7, with D perhaps TRBD1 or TRBD2 (5 bases each). The CDR3 runs to 14 residues. The V gene's germline CDR1 is ENHRY and CDR2 SYGVKD. V was clipped by 0 bases and J by 2 bases, with 8 bases between them. CDR3 region: CAISESPGPYEQYF. For the CDR3, the DNA is TGTGCCATCAGTGAGTCGCCGGGACCCTACGAGCAGTACTTC.

The chain has TRBV5-1 and TRBJ2-3, with 8 nucleotides matching TRBD2. V was pared by 4 bases and J by 2 bases, with 6 bases of the junction left unmatched. Germline V CDR1 and CDR2: SGHRS, YFSETQ. The CDR3 has 15 amino acids. The DNA of the CDR3 is TGCGCCAGCAGCCGGAGCGGGAGACTCACAGATACGCAGTATTTT. Amino acid sequence: CASSRSGRLTDTQYF.

This clonotype was counted many times. The chain carries TRBV23-1 and TRBJ2-1; 7 bases line up with TRBD1. TRBV23-1 is an open reading frame, and its role is uncertain. After removal of 6 bases from V and 7 bases from J, the junction contained 9 bases not matched to a gene. This CDR3 has 14 amino acids. The CDR3 is CASSHPPTGNEQFF. The CDR3 nucleotides read TGCGCCAGCAGCCATCCCCCGACAGGGAATGAGCAGTTCTTC.

Concerning this clonotype itself: Since a far larger clone is one base different, this is likely a read error. V gene TRBV4-1 combines with J gene TRBJ2-7, with 8 nucleotides matching TRBD1. V lost 1 base and J lost 7; bases outside the gene matches: 12. This CDR3 region has 16 residues. Looked up from germline, CDR1 is MGHRA and CDR2 is YSYEKL. The CDR3 sequence is CASSQGQGPSLDEQYF. CDR3 nucleotide sequence: TGCGCCAGCAGCCAAGGACAGGGGCCTTCCCTGGATGAGCAGTACTTC.

The table lists this clonotype with many counts. The chain recombines TRBV7-9 with TRBJ2-1; D perhaps matches TRBD1 (6 bases). Trimming stripped 1 base from V and 7 bases from J, with 11 bases between. CDR1 SEHNR and CDR2 FQNEAQ come from the germline V gene (reference sequence). The CDR3 covers 14 residues. CDR3 loop: CASSLGGQGNEQFF. In DNA form, the CDR3 reads TGTGCCAGCAGCTTAGGAGGGCAGGGGAATGAGCAGTTCTTC.

Only a few counts were recorded for this clonotype. This chain joins TRBV2 and TRBJ2-3, with 8 positions matching TRBD1. Trimming removed 6 bases from V and 4 bases from J; junction bases left unmatched: 6. The V gene's germline CDR1 is SNHLY and CDR2 FYNNEI. CDR3 length: 14 residues. The CDR3 protein is CASSTDRGADTQYF. The CDR3 DNA follows: TGTGCCAGCAGCACTGACAGGGGCGCAGATACGCAGTATTTT.

A remark on this clonotype: Germline is not matched at one junction end, which may reflect a read error. The gene calls are TRBV5-4 and TRBJ2-1, with D hard to call. The CDR3 consists of 15 residues. Germline lookup yields CDR1 SGHNT and CDR2 YYREEE (reference sequence). The CDR3 reads CARSFNIIGYNEQFF. CDR3 nucleotides: TGTGCCAGAAGCTTCAATATAATCGGCTACAATGAGCAGTTCTTC.

This clonotype was found many times. The chain couples TRBV5-1 to TRBJ2-7, with unresolved D. The germline V gene has CDR1 SGHRS and CDR2 YFSETQ. The CDR3 is 13 residues long. Trimming pared 6 bases from V and 2 bases from J, leaving 12 bases between. The CDR3 is CASTVDGTYEQYF. The CDR3 nucleotides are TGCGCCAGCACCGTCGACGGTACCTACGAGCAGTACTTC.